Each of the 24 T cell receptor beta chains below was sequenced from the same sample in a study of graft-versus-host responses after intestinal transplantation. These receptors lack a known antigen. The table came from immunoSEQ multiplex PCR; TCRdb's copy has only in-frame clones and leaves some out. The sample consists of about 88,000 clones, approximately 94% of them appearing once. The source was unstimulated CD4+ T cells sorted from spleen or lymph node cells, collected before transplant. The receptors originated from a human donor who was the organ donor for an intestinal transplant.

A single count supports this clone. The chain has TRBV5-5 and TRBJ1-2; possibly TRBD1 for D (6 bases). Germline assignment: CDR1 SGHKS and CDR2 YYEKEE (reference sequence). The V end lost 4 bases, the J end lost 4 bases, and 11 bases lay between the germline ends. The CDR3 is 13 residues long. The CDR3 DNA follows: TGTGCCAGCAGCAGTGGACAGAGCTATGGCTACACCTTC. Amino acids: CASSSGQSYGYTF.

This sequence joins TRBV5-1 and TRBJ2-3, with 7 positions matching TRBD2. V shed 1 base and J 6 bases; nucleotides not matched to a gene: 5. The germline V gene encodes CDR1 SGHRS and CDR2 YFSETQ. This CDR3 has 14 amino acids. The CDR3 nucleotides read TGCGCCAGCAGCTTGTCCCGGCGGGAGGATACGCAGTATTTT. Translated, it gives CASSLSRREDTQYF.

In its sample, this clone was seen once. This chain uses TRBV5-6 with TRBJ2-7; 7 bases are a match to TRBD1. The V gene end was trimmed by 0 bases and the J gene end by 4 bases; junction bases not matched to a gene: 10. This CDR3 contains 16 residues. CDR1 is SGHDT and CDR2 is YYEEEE in the germline V gene. The CDR3 is CASSLALGQFSYEQYF. CDR3 sequence (DNA): TGTGCCAGCAGCTTGGCTCTGGGACAGTTTTCTTACGAGCAGTACTTC.

In its sample, this clone was seen once. V is TRBV11-2 and J is TRBJ2-7; 10 bases line up with TRBD1. J lost 5 bases, V lost 5 bases, and 6 bases had no gene match. The CDR3 is 14 amino acids. Germline assignment: CDR1 SGHAT and CDR2 FQNNGV. The CDR3 bases are TGTGCCAGCAGCGGACAGGGGGTATTGAACGAGCAGTACTTC. This encodes CASSGQGVLNEQYF.

This chain joins TRBV25-1 and TRBJ2-3, with TRBD2 matching over 9 bases. The V gene end was trimmed by 6 bases and the J gene end by 6 bases; junction bases not matched to a gene: 10. Per germline, CDR1 MGHDK and CDR2 SYGVNS. The CDR3 loop spans 15 amino acids. DNA of the CDR3: TGTGCCAGCAGCGATAGCGGGGGTCTATTCGATACGCAGTATTTT. Encoded protein: CASSDSGGLFDTQYF.

The genes are TRBV2 and TRBJ2-1; 13 nucleotides align to TRBD2. Trimming at V came to 9 bases and at J to 11 bases, leaving 10 bases not matched to a gene. CDR1 is SNHLY, CDR2 FYNNEI, per germline. The CDR3 covers 14 residues. The CDR3 bases are TGTGCCAGTACCTCGGGACTAGCGGGGTTCAAGCAGTTCTTC. It translates to CASTSGLAGFKQFF.

J is TRBJ2-1 and V is TRBV28; the match to TRBD2 covers 11 bases. V was pared by 6 bases and J by 0 bases, with 10 bases of the junction left unmatched. Germline CDR1 reads MDHEN; CDR2 reads SYDVKM. CDR3 length: 18 residues. The CDR3 loop is CASRLLAGGTSSYNEQFF. The CDR3 DNA sequence: TGTGCCAGCAGGCTTCTAGCGGGGGGCACGAGCTCCTACAATGAGCAGTTCTTC.

The chain carries TRBV7-2 and TRBJ2-7; D is ambiguous. This CDR3 has 13 residues. The germline V gene has CDR1 SGHTA and CDR2 FQGNSA. Trimming took off 1 base at V and 3 bases at J, with 7 bases between the two ends. CDR3 sequence: CASSLVGGYEQYF. The CDR3, as DNA: TGTGCCAGCAGCTTAGTGGGCGGCTACGAGCAGTACTTC.

The CDR3: CASSPGQGVHEQYF. The DNA of the CDR3 is TGTGCCAGCAGCCCGGGACAGGGGGTCCACGAGCAGTACTTC. The gene calls are TRBV7-9 and TRBJ2-7, with 11 bases matching TRBD1. The germline V gene encodes CDR1 SEHNR and CDR2 FQNEAQ (reference sequence). Trimming took 5 bases from V and 5 from J; bases not matched to a gene: 5. This CDR3 is built from 14 residues.

The genes are TRBV28 and TRBJ2-7; 8 bases line up with TRBD2. Trimming at V came to 3 bases and at J to 2 bases, leaving 6 bases not matched to a gene. The length of the CDR3 is 15 residues. Germline V gene lookup returns CDR1 MDHEN and CDR2 SYDVKM. The CDR3 loop reads CASSFGGGPAYEQYF. The CDR3 DNA is TGTGCCAGCAGTTTCGGCGGGGGGCCCGCCTACGAGCAGTACTTC.

The V gene is TRBV6-1, the J gene TRBJ1-1, with no clear D. Per germline, CDR1 MNHNS and CDR2 SASEGT. This CDR3 is 14 amino acids long. V shed 7 bases and J shed 1 base, with 13 bases lying between them. DNA of the CDR3: TGTGCCAGCACCTACGGCGGCTGGAACACTGAAGCTTTCTTT. Protein: CASTYGGWNTEAFF.

The rearrangement uses TRBV2 and TRBJ1-2; TRBD1 matches 7 bases. J lost 7 bases, V lost 2 bases, and 13 bases had no gene match. Per the germline V gene, CDR1 is SNHLY and CDR2 is FYNNEI. The length of the CDR3 is 16 residues. The CDR3 sequence: CASSELTGKDTSGYTF. The CDR3 region has the DNA TGTGCCAGCAGTGAATTGACAGGGAAAGATACTAGTGGCTACACCTTC.

This clone appeared once. The gene calls are TRBV30 and TRBJ2-3; the match to TRBD1 covers 8 bases. The CDR3 spans 15 residues. V shed 5 bases, J shed 2 bases, and the junction held 9 bases outside the gene matches. CDR1 is GTSNPN, CDR2 SVGIG, per germline (reference sequence). The CDR3 nucleotides read TGTGCCTGGGGAACCCAGGGGGCCTTCACAGATACGCAGTATTTT. Translated: CAWGTQGAFTDTQYF.

This clone was counted once. The chain recombines TRBV7-3 with TRBJ2-1; weak D call: TRBD2 (5 bases). The CDR3 has 17 amino acids. Germline-derived CDR1 and CDR2 are SGHTA and FQGTGA. The V and J ends lost 6 bases and 3 bases respectively, with 21 bases between them. The CDR3 DNA reads TGTGCCAGCAGTAAGAAGGAAACTAGTTCTGACTACAATGAGCAGTTCTTC. Translated, it gives CASSKKETSSDYNEQFF.

The chain is built from TRBV6-5 and TRBJ1-2; 8 nucleotides agree with TRBD1. In germline, CDR1 is MNHEY, CDR2 SVGAGI. With 4 bases clipped from V and 5 bases from J, the junction kept 9 bases outside the gene matches. CDR3 length equals 15 residues. The CDR3 reads CASSSPRTGIYGYTF. The CDR3, as DNA: TGTGCCAGCAGTTCACCTAGGACAGGGATTTATGGCTACACCTTC.

The rearrangement uses TRBV7-2 and TRBJ1-2, with 9 bases lining up with TRBD1. Germline values: CDR1 SGHTA, CDR2 FQGNSA. The length of the CDR3 is 15 residues. The J segment lost 3 bases and the V segment lost 4 bases, leaving 6 bases of the junction unmatched. The CDR3, as DNA: TGTGCCAGCAGCTCAGGACAGGGGAACTACTATGGCTACACCTTC. Translating it yields CASSSGQGNYYGYTF.

The chain employs TRBV30 and TRBJ2-5; maybe TRBD2 (5 bases). The CDR3 is 14 residues long. Germline CDR1 is GTSNPN and CDR2 is SVGIG (reference sequence). Between the trimmed V and J ends, which lost 1 base and 2 bases, there was a span of 11 bases. Here the CDR3 DNA reads TGTGCCTGGAGTGAGCAGACGGGGCAAGAGACCCAGTACTTC. As protein: CAWSEQTGQETQYF.

The rearrangement links TRBV11-2 to TRBJ2-2; D ambiguous. The CDR3 is 16 residues long. Per the germline V gene, CDR1 is SGHAT and CDR2 is FQNNGV. Trimming took off 1 base at V and 3 bases at J, with 12 bases between the two ends. The chain's CDR3 is CASSLVQGSYTGELFF. The CDR3 DNA sequence: TGTGCCAGCAGCTTAGTACAAGGATCATACACCGGGGAGCTGTTTTTT.

The V gene is TRBV4-2, the J gene TRBJ1-1; no clear D gene. CDR1 is LGHNA and CDR2 is YNFKEQ in the germline V gene. V lost 0 bases, J lost 8 bases, and 13 bases lay in between. This CDR3 has 14 residues. The CDR3 coding sequence is TGTGCCAGCAGCCAAGAGACAAGTTCGGTGGAAGCTTTCTTT. Protein: CASSQETSSVEAFF.

This chain joins TRBV7-2 and TRBJ1-2; TRBD1 aligns across 9 bases. The V segment lost 8 bases and the J segment 8 bases; nucleotides outside the gene matches: 12. The germline CDR1 and CDR2 sequences are SGHTA and FQGNSA. CDR3 length: 14 residues. The CDR3 sequence: CASLQGADGLGYTF. The CDR3 DNA sequence: TGTGCCAGCTTACAGGGGGCGGACGGTTTAGGCTACACCTTC.

The J gene is TRBJ2-3, the V gene TRBV6-5; perhaps D is TRBD1 or TRBD2 (5 bases each). The CDR3 consists of 13 residues. Looked up from germline, CDR1 is MNHEY and CDR2 is SVGAGI. Trimming stripped 6 bases from V and 1 base from J, with 8 bases between. CDR3 sequence: CASSGTGTDTQYF. In DNA, the CDR3 is TGTGCCAGCAGCGGGACGGGCACAGATACGCAGTATTTT.

V and J are TRBV19 and TRBJ2-1, with D unresolved. With 5 bases removed from V and 0 bases from J, the gap between germline ends came to 14 bases. The CDR3 has 16 residues. The germline V gene has CDR1 LNHDA and CDR2 SQIVND (reference sequence). The CDR3 sequence is CASSFAMGRSYNEQFF. CDR3 DNA: TGTGCCAGTAGTTTCGCTATGGGCCGCTCCTACAATGAGCAGTTCTTC.

The chain combines TRBV5-6 with TRBJ2-3; tentative D call: TRBD1 (6 bases). V dropped 1 base and J dropped 0 bases, with 9 bases sitting between them. The CDR3 extends over 15 amino acids. CDR1 is SGHDT, CDR2 YYEEEE, per germline. The CDR3 sequence: CASSLWGRSTDTQYF. DNA for the CDR3: TGTGCCAGCAGCTTGTGGGGGCGAAGCACAGATACGCAGTATTTT.

The chain employs TRBV4-1 and TRBJ1-3; 10 bases fit TRBD1. After removal of 0 bases from V and 4 bases from J, the junction contained 6 bases not matched to a gene. Germline loops: CDR1 MGHRA, CDR2 YSYEKL. The CDR3 spans 17 residues. CDR3 in DNA: TGCGCCAGCAGCCAAGAAACCGGGACAGGGGTCGGAAACACCATATATTTT. Translation gives CASSQETGTGVGNTIYF.